These T cell receptor beta chains were read from a single sample in a study of graft-versus-host responses after intestinal transplantation. Produced via immunoSEQ multiplex PCR; TCRdb's table is partial and in-frame only. The sample yields roughly 20,000 clones, around two fifths seen once. The sample in question was alloreactive CD8+ T cells from a mixed lymphocyte reaction culture, obtained before intestinal transplant. The receptor set was obtained from a human patient who received an intestinal transplant. CDR3s include the opening cysteine and the closing phenylalanine or tryptophan. D genes are given only for firm matches. Clone sizes are given selectively: once, few, many, or a class where the clone is expanded.

J gene,clone size,D gene,V gene,CDR3 protein,CDR3 DNA
TRBJ1-2,NA,TRBD1,TRBV6-6,CASSYPGQGEDTF,TGTGCCAGCAGTTACCCCGGACAGGGGGAGGACACCTTC
TRBJ2-5,NA,NA,TRBV2,CASRREVSYQETQYF,TGTGCCAGCAGGAGGGAAGTGTCGTACCAAGAGACCCAGTACTTC
TRBJ2-1,NA,NA,TRBV6-5,CASRQWSSYNEQFF,TGTGCCAGCAGGCAGTGGAGCTCCTACAATGAGCAGTTCTTC
TRBJ2-1,NA,TRBD2,TRBV9,CASSVGASGTYNEQFF,TGTGCCAGCAGCGTAGGTGCTAGCGGCACCTACAATGAGCAGTTCTTC
TRBJ2-7,few,NA,TRBV11-2,CASRIWTREREQYF,TGTGCCAGCAGAATCTGGACAAGGGAACGCGAGCAGTACTTC
TRBJ1-3,NA,TRBD1,TRBV7-9,CASDRTGARNTIYF,TGTGCCAGCGATAGAACAGGGGCTAGAAACACCATATATTTT
TRBJ2-1,NA,NA,TRBV5-1,CASSLGGTNSYNEQFF,TGCGCCAGCAGCTTAGGAGGGACCAACTCCTACAATGAGCAGTTCTTC
TRBJ1-3,few,TRBD1,TRBV7-6,CASSLGQGAVGNTIYF,TGTGCCAGCAGCTTAGGGCAGGGGGCGGTTGGAAACACCATATATTTT
TRBJ2-5,NA,NA,TRBV5-1,CASSLTAGTQVRETQYF,TGCGCCAGCAGCTTGACGGCTGGGACACAGGTCCGGGAGACCCAGTACTTC
TRBJ2-7,few,NA,TRBV29-1,CSVEDRENYEQYF,TGCAGCGTTGAAGACAGGGAGAACTATGAGCAGTACTTC
TRBJ2-7,few,TRBD2,TRBV11-3,CASSHQAGGYEQYF,TGTGCCAGCAGCCATCAAGCGGGAGGCTACGAGCAGTACTTC
TRBJ2-5,NA,NA,TRBV7-9,CASSKGTGAVRETQYF,TGTGCCAGCAGCAAGGGGACGGGGGCGGTACGGGAGACCCAGTACTTC
TRBJ2-7,few,TRBD1,TRBV15,CATSSVPGQGPHYEQYF,TGTGCCACCAGCAGCGTACCCGGACAGGGGCCCCACTACGAGCAGTACTTC
TRBJ2-7,NA,TRBD1,TRBV27,CASSDRAAGGYEQYF,TGTGCCAGTAGCGATCGGGCCGCAGGGGGATACGAGCAGTACTTC
TRBJ1-1,few,NA,TRBV2,CASSMDSRVNTEAFF,TGTGCCAGCAGTATGGACAGTAGGGTGAACACTGAAGCTTTCTTT
TRBJ2-4,NA,TRBD2,TRBV4-1,CASSQPVGTSGNIQYF,TGCGCCAGCAGCCAACCGGTAGGGACTAGCGGGAACATTCAGTACTTC
TRBJ2-1,NA,NA,TRBV7-2,CASSPPSPFGEQFF,TGTGCCAGCAGCCCCCCGAGCCCCTTCGGTGAGCAGTTCTTC
TRBJ2-5,NA,TRBD2,TRBV7-2,CASSFRTSGKETQYF,TGTGCCAGCAGCTTCCGGACTAGCGGTAAAGAGACCCAGTACTTC
TRBJ1-2,medium-sized,NA,TRBV6-5,CASSLGPIYGYTF,TGTGCCAGCAGTTTAGGACCGATCTATGGCTACACCTTC
TRBJ1-5,once,TRBD1,TRBV29-1,CSVDYEGRGLGQPQHF,TGCAGCGTTGATTATGAAGGCAGGGGGCTTGGGCAGCCCCAGCATTTT
TRBJ2-5,NA,TRBD1,TRBV5-1,CASSLGDRVRETQYF,TGCGCCAGCAGCTTGGGGGACAGGGTACGAGAGACCCAGTACTTC
TRBJ2-2,NA,TRBD2,TRBV10-3,CAIPGTSGTGELFF,TGTGCCATCCCCGGGACTAGCGGCACCGGGGAGCTGTTTTTT
TRBJ2-3,few,NA,TRBV9,CASSPRGGPRTDTQYF,TGTGCCAGCAGCCCCCGAGGCGGACCCCGCACAGATACGCAGTATTTT
TRBJ2-1,few,TRBD2,TRBV30,CAWSPWTSGNSYNEQFF,TGTGCCTGGAGTCCCTGGACTAGCGGGAATTCCTACAATGAGCAGTTCTTC
TRBJ2-7,NA,TRBD1,TRBV30,CAWVRGSGTGYLSEQYF,TGTGCCTGGGTAAGAGGTTCCGGGACAGGGTACCTCTCCGAGCAGTACTTC
TRBJ2-7,medium-sized,NA,TRBV5-1,CASSFLGRNGEQYF,TGCGCCAGCAGCTTCTTGGGCAGGAATGGCGAGCAGTACTTC
TRBJ2-5,few,TRBD2,TRBV7-9,CASSLPTSGIETQYF,TGTGCCAGCAGCCTACCGACTAGCGGGATAGAGACCCAGTACTTC
TRBJ1-2,few,TRBD1,TRBV6-5,CASRHSGGKLDGYTF,TGTGCCAGCCGCCATTCAGGGGGAAAATTAGATGGCTACACCTTC
TRBJ2-1,few,NA,TRBV20-1,CSAFWEALTFF,TGCAGTGCTTTCTGGGAGGCCCTCACGTTCTTC
TRBJ1-1,NA,NA,TRBV7-6,CASSLDRNTEAFF,TGTGCCAGCAGCTTAGACAGGAACACTGAAGCTTTCTTT
TRBJ2-7,NA,NA,TRBV6-1,CASSPFYEQYF,TGTGCCAGCAGCCCCTTCTACGAGCAGTACTTC
TRBJ2-7,few,TRBD1,TRBV2,CASSRQGISYEQYF,TGTGCCAGCAGTCGACAGGGGATCTCCTACGAGCAGTACTTC
TRBJ2-7,few,NA,TRBV27,CASSFSGDSLFYEQYF,TGTGCCAGCAGTTTCTCGGGAGACAGCCTTTTCTACGAGCAGTACTTC
TRBJ2-7,NA,NA,TRBV9,CASSVGRAVHEQYF,TGTGCCAGCAGCGTAGGCAGGGCCGTGCACGAGCAGTACTTC
TRBJ2-2,few,NA,TRBV18,CASSPPGSGELFF,TGTGCCAGCTCACCTCCGGGATCCGGGGAGCTGTTTTTT
TRBJ1-3,medium-sized,NA,TRBV10-1,CASRTGSSGNTIYF,TGCGCCAGCAGGACTGGTAGCTCTGGAAACACCATATATTTT
TRBJ2-3,NA,TRBD2,TRBV5-1,CASSQGLAGDTQYF,TGCGCCAGCAGCCAGGGACTAGCAGGAGATACGCAGTATTTT
TRBJ2-7,few,TRBD2,TRBV11-3,CASSPLAGSGSYEQYF,TGTGCCAGCAGCCCCTTAGCGGGAAGCGGCTCCTACGAGCAGTACTTC
TRBJ2-7,few,NA,TRBV6-5,CASSYSMAAYEQYF,TGTGCCAGCAGTTACTCGATGGCGGCATACGAGCAGTACTTC
TRBJ2-3,NA,NA,TRBV20-1,CSAGLYTQYF,TGCAGCGCTGGTTTATATACGCAGTATTTT
TRBJ2-5,NA,NA,TRBV6-5,CASSVQETQYF,TGTGCCAGCAGTGTACAAGAGACCCAGTACTTC
TRBJ1-1,NA,NA,TRBV5-6,CASSLVGSNTEAFF,TGTGCCAGCAGCTTGGTGGGATCCAACACTGAAGCTTTCTTT
TRBJ2-7,few,TRBD1,TRBV6-5,CASSHSGTATEEQYF,TGTGCCAGCAGTCACTCCGGGACAGCTACGGAAGAGCAGTACTTC
TRBJ1-1,NA,NA,TRBV27,CASSFGVMNTEAFF,TGTGCCAGCAGTTTCGGTGTCATGAACACTGAAGCTTTCTTT
TRBJ2-6,NA,TRBD2,TRBV5-1,CASSLAGGYGANVLTF,TGCGCCAGCAGCTTGGCGGGAGGTTATGGGGCCAACGTCCTGACTTTC
TRBJ1-1,few,NA,TRBV28,CASSFFNQAFF,TGTGCCAGCAGTTTCTTCAACCAAGCTTTCTTT
TRBJ2-1,NA,NA,TRBV6-5,CASSYSRGRGPYEQFF,TGTGCCAGCAGTTACTCAAGGGGGAGAGGCCCTTATGAGCAGTTCTTC
TRBJ2-7,NA,TRBD1,TRBV7-9,CASSLGTGVTYEQYF,TGTGCCAGCAGCTTAGGGACAGGGGTCACCTACGAGCAGTACTTC
TRBJ2-2,NA,NA,TRBV19,CASSMIYGATGELFF,TGTGCCAGTAGTATGATTTACGGGGCCACCGGGGAGCTGTTTTTT
TRBJ2-7,medium-sized,NA,TRBV5-4,CASSLGDGAYEQYF,TGTGCCAGCAGCTTGGGGGACGGGGCCTACGAGCAGTACTTC